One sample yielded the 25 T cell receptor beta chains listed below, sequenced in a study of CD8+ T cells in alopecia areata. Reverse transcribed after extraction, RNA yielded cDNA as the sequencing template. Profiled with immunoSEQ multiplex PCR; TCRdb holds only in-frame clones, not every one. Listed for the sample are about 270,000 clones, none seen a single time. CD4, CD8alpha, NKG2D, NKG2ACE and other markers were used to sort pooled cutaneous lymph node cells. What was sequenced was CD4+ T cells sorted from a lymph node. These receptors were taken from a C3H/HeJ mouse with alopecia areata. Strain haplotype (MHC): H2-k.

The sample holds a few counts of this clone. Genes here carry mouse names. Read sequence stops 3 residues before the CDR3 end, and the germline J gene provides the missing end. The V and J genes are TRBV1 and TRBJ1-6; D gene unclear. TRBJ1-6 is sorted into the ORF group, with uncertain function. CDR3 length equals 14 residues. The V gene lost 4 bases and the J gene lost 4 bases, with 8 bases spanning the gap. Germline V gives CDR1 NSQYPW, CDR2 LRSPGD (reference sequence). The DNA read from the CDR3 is TGCACCTGCAGTGGTGCCACATATAATTCGCCC. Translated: CTCSGATYNSP. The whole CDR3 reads CTCSGATYNSPLYF.

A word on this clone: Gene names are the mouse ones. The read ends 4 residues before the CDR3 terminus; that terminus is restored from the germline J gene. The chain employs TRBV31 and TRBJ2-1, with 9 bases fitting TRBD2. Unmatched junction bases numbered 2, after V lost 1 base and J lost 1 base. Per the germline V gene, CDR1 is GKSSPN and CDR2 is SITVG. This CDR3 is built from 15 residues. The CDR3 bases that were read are TGTGCCTGGAGTCCTGGGGGGGGAAACTATGCT. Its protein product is CAWSPGGGNYA. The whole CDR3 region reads CAWSPGGGNYAEQFF. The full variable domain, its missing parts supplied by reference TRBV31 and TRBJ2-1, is AQTIHQWPVAEIKAVGSPLSLGCTIKGKSSPNLYWYWQATGGTLQQLFYSITVGQVESVVQLNLSASRPKDDQFILSTEKLLLSHSGFYLCAWSPGGGNYAEQFFGPGTRLTVL.

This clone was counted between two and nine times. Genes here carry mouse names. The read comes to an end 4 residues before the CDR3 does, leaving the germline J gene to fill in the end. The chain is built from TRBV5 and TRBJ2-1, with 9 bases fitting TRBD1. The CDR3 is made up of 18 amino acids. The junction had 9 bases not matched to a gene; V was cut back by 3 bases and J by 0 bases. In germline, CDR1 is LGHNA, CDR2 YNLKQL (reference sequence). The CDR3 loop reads CASSHPDRGSYNYAEQFF. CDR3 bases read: TGTGCCAGCAGCCACCCCGACAGGGGGAGTTATAACTATGCT.

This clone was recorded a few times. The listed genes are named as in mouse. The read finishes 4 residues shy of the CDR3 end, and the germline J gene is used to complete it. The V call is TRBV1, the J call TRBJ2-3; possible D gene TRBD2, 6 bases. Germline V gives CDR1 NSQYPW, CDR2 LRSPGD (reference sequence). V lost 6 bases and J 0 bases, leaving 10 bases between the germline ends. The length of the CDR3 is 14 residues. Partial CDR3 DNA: TGCACCTGCAGGGCCGGGACTAGTGCAGAA. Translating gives CTCRAGTSAE. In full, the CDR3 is CTCRAGTSAETLYF.

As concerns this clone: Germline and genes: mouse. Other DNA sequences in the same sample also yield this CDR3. CDR3 bases read: TGTGCCAGCAGTATCTGGGGTGACACCGGG. This gives the protein CASSIWGDTG. The entire CDR3 is CASSIWGDTGQLYF. The chain couples TRBV19 to TRBJ2-2, with a weak D call TRBD2 (6 bases). The missing CDR3 end, 4 residues past where the read stops, is filled in from the germline J gene. V shed 2 bases and J shed 3 bases, with 8 bases lying between them. CDR1 and CDR2 from the germline V gene are FNHDT and SITEND (reference sequence). This CDR3 is built from 14 residues.

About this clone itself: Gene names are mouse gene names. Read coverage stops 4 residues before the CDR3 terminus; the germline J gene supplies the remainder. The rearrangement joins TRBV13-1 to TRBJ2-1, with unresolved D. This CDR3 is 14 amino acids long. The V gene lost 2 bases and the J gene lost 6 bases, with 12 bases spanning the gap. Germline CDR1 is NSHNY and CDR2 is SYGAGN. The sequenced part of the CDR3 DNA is TGTGCCAGCAGTGACTCAGGTCTAATTGCT. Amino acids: CASSDSGLIA. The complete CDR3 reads CASSDSGLIAEQFF.

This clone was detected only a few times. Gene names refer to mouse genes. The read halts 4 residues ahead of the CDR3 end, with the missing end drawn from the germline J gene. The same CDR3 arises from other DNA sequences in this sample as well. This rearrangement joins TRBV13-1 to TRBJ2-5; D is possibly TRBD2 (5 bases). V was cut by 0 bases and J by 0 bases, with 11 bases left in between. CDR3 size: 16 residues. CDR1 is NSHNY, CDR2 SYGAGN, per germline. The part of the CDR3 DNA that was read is TGTGCCAGCAGTGATGTGCTGGGTGTTAACCAAGAC. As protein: CASSDVLGVNQD. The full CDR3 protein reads CASSDVLGVNQDTQYF.

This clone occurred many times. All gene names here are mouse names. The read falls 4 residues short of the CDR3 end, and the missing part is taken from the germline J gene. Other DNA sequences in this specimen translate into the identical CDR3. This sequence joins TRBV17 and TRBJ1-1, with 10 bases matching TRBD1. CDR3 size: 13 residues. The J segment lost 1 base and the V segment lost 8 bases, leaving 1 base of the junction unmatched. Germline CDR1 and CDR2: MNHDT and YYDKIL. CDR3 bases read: TGTGCTAGCCGGGACAGGGGGAACACA. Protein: CASRDRGNT. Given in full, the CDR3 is CASRDRGNTEVFF. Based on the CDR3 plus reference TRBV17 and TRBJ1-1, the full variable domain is DTTVKQNPRYKLARVGKPVNLICSQTMNHDTMYWYQKKPNQAPKLLLFYYDKILNREADTFEKFQSSRPNNSFCSLYIGSAGLEYSAMYLCASRDRGNTEVFFGKGTRLTVV.

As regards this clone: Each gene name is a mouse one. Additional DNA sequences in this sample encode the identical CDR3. CDR3 amino acids: CASSQTGRDTQYF. The DNA read from the CDR3 is TGTGCCAGCAGCCAGACAGGGCGAGAC. The chain is built from TRBV5 and TRBJ2-5; TRBD1 agrees at 7 bases. The read falls 4 residues short of the CDR3 end, and the missing part is taken from the germline J gene. Germline V gene lookup returns CDR1 LGHNA and CDR2 YNLKQL (reference sequence). The CDR3 is 13 residues long.

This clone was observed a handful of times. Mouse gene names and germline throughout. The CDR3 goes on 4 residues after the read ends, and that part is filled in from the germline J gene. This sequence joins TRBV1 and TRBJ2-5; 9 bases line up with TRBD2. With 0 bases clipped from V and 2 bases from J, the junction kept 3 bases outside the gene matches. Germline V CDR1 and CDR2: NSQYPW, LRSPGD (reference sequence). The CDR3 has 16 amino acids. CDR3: CTCSAENWGAQDTQYF. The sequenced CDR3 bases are TGCACCTGCAGTGCAGAAAACTGGGGGGCCCAAGAC.

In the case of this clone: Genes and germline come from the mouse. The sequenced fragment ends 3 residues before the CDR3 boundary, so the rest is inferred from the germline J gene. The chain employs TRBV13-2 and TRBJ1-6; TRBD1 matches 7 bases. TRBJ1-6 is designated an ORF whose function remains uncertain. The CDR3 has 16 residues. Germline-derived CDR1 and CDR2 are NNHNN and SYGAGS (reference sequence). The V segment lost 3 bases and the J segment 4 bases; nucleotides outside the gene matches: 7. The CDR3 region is CASGGTRDRYNSPLYF. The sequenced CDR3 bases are TGTGCCAGCGGTGGCACCCGGGACAGATATAATTCGCCC.

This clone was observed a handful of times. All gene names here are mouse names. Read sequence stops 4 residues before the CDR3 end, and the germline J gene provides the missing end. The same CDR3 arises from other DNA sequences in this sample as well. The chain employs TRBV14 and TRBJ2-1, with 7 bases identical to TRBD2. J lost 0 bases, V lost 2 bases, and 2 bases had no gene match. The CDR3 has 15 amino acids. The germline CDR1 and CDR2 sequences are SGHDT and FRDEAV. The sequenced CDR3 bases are TGTGCCAGCAGTTTTCCTGGGGGTAACTATGCT. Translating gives CASSFPGGNYA. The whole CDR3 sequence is CASSFPGGNYAEQFF.

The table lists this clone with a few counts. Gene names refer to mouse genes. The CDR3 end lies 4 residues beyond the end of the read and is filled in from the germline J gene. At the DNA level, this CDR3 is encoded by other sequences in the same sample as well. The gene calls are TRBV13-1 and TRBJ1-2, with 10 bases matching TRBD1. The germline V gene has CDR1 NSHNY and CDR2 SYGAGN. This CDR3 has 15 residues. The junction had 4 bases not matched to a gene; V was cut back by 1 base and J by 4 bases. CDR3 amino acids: CASSDRDRGSSDYTF. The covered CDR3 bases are TGTGCCAGCAGTGATCGGGACAGGGGAAGCTCC.

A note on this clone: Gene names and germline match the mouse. The CDR3 loop reads CASSDEGERNTEVFF. CDR3 DNA, as far as it was read: TGTGCCAGCAGTGATGAGGGGGAGAGAAACACA. This chain uses TRBV13-1 with TRBJ1-1; D is perhaps TRBD1 (6 bases). The CDR3 end is not reached by the read, which stops 4 residues before it; the germline J gene fills it in. The germline V gene encodes CDR1 NSHNY and CDR2 SYGAGN. The ends were cut back, 0 bases at V and 1 base at J, with 10 bases in the middle. CDR3 length equals 15 residues.

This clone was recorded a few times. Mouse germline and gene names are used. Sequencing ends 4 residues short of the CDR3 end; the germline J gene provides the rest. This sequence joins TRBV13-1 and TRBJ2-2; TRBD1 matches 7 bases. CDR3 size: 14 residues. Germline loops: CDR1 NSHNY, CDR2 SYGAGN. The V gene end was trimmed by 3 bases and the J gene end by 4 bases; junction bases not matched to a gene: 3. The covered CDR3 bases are TGTGCCAGCAGTGTCGACAGGGCCACCGGG. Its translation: CASSVDRATG. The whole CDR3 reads CASSVDRATGQLYF.

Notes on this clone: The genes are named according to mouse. CDR3 DNA (partial): TGTGCCAGGAGAGGGGACTCCTAT. This encodes CARRGDSY. The full CDR3 is CARRGDSYEQYF. V is TRBV14 and J is TRBJ2-7; D is perhaps TRBD1 (5 bases). The CDR3 goes on 4 residues after the read ends, and that part is filled in from the germline J gene. The germline V and J ends were trimmed by 8 bases and 0 bases, with 9 bases remaining between them. This CDR3 comprises 12 residues. Per the germline V gene, CDR1 is SGHDT and CDR2 is FRDEAV.

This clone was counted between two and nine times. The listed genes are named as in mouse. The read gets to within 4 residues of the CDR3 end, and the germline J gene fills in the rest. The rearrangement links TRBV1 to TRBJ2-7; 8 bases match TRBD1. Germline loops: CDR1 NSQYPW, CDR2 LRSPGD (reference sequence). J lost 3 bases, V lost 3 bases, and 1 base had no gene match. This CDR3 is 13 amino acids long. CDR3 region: CTCSATGVYEQYF. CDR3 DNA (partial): TGCACCTGCAGTGCGACAGGGGTCTAT.

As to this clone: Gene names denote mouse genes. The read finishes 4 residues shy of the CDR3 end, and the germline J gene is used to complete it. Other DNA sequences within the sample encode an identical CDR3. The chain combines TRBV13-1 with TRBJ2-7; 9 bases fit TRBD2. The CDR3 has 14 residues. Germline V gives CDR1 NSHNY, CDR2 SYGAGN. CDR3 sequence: CASSDAGGVYEQYF. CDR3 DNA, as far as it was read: TGTGCCAGCAGTGATGCTGGGGGGGTATAT.

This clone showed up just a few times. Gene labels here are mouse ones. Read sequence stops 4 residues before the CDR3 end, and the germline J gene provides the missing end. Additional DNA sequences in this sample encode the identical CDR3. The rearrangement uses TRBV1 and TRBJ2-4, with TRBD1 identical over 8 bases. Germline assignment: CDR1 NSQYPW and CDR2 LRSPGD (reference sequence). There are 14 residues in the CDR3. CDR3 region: CTCSADRGRNTLYF. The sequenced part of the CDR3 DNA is TGCACCTGCAGTGCAGACAGGGGGCGGAAC.

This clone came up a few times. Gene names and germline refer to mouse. CDR3 loop: CASTGTGEDTQYF. CDR3 DNA, as far as it was read: TGTGCCAGCACCGGGACAGGGGAAGAC. This chain connects TRBV4 to TRBJ2-5; TRBD1 matches at 10 bases. The observed sequence ends 4 residues before the CDR3 terminus, with the missing tail filled in from the germline J gene. This CDR3 region has 13 residues. Germline loops: CDR1 LGHDT, CDR2 YNNKQL (reference sequence).

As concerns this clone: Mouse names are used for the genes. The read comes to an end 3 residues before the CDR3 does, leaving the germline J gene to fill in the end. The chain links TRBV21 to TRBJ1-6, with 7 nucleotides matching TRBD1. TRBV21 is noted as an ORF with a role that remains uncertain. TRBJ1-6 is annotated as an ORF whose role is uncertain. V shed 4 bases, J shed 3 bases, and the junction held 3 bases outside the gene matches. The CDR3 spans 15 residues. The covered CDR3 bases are TGTGCTAGCAGTCTCCGGGACAGCTATAATTCGCCC. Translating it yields CASSLRDSYNSP. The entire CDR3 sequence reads CASSLRDSYNSPLYF.

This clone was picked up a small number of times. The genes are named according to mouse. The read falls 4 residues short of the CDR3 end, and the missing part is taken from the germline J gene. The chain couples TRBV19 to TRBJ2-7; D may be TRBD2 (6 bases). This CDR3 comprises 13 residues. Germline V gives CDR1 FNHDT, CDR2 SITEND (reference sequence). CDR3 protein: CASSAATGYEQYF. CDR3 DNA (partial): TGTGCCAGCAGCGCCGCAACTGGGTAT. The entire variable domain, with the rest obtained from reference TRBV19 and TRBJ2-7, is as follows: GGIITQTPKFLIGQEGQKLTLKCQQNFNHDTMYWYRQDSGKGLRLIYYSITENDLQKGDLSEGYDASREKKSSFSLTVTSAQKNEMAVFLCASSAATGYEQYFGPGTRLTVL.

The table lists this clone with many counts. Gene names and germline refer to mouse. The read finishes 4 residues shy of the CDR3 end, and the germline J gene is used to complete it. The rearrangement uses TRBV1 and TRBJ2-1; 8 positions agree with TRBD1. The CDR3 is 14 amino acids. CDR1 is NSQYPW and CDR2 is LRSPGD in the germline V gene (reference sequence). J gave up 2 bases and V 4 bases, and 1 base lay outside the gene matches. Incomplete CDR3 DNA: TGCACCTGCAGTGGGACAGGGTACTATGCT. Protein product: CTCSGTGYYA. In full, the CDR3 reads CTCSGTGYYAEQFF.

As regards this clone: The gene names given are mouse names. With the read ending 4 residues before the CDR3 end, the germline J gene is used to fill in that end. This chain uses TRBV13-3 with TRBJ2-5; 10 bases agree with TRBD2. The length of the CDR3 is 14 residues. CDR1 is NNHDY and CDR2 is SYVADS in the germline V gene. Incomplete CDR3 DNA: TGTGCCAGCAAGCTGGGGGGGCTTGAAGAC. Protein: CASKLGGLED. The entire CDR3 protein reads CASKLGGLEDTQYF.

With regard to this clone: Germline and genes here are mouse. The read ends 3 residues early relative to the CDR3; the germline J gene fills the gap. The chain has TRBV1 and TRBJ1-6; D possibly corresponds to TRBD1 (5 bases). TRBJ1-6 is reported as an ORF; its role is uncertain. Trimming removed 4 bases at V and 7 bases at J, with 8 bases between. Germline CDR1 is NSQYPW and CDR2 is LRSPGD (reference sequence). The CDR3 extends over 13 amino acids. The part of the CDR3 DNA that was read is TGCACCTGCAGTGAAGGACAAAATTCGCCC. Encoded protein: CTCSEGQNSP. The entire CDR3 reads CTCSEGQNSPLYF.